This TCR beta chain emerged from a study of breast tumors, draining lymph nodes, adjacent tissues. Study-wide results and limits: Findings are consistent with lymph node origin and intratumoral expansion of most tumor T cells. Tumors had less TCR diversity than lymph nodes, more than nontumor tissue.

This clonotype showed up many times. Its antigen is unknown. In germline, CDR1 is MNHNS, CDR2 SASEGT. Trimming stripped 8 bases from V and 3 bases from J, with 8 bases between. This CDR3 comprises 11 residues. TCRdb used MiXCR to reprocess the multiplex PCR reads, holding one entry per CDR3 protein. The sample carries over 100,000 distinct CDR3 sequences, about 22% recorded once. Samples came from axillary lymph nodes draining the breast cancer. V usage is TRBV6-1 and J usage is TRBJ2-7; D remains ambiguous. The TCR was taken from a female donor with breast cancer. Some clones in this sample may be carry-over from other donors' samples. Sequencing was performed on axillary lymph node tissue. This chain's CDR3 is CASEDIYEQYF. CDR3 sequence (DNA): TGTGCCAGCGAGGATATCTACGAGCAGTACTTC.